Below, 25 T cell receptor beta chains from the same sample are listed, as sequenced in a study of prognosis after radiotherapy for stage I lung cancer (dated by TCRdb to the early 2020s). The data were produced on an Illumina HiSeq 3000. Two rounds of multiplex PCR were performed to amplify the TCR beta CDR3 region from genomic DNA. In the first PCR round, primers specific to each TRBV and TRBJ gene were used, and the primer sequences were filed in Chinese patent CN105087789A. TCRdb reworked the public reads: Q25 trimming with fastp, MiXCR clone assembly, productive beta chains retained. A single entry per CDR3 protein holds the most common genes and DNA from its merged rows. Recorded for this sample are approximately 35,000 distinct CDR3 sequences; nearly 35% of them occurred a single time. The top ten clonotypes cover roughly 15% of the sample. The sample was PBMCs, taken before or after stereotactic body radiation therapy (not recorded which). The receptors stem from a donor aged 50 or older with non-small cell lung cancer.

V and J are TRBV20-1 and TRBJ2-3; 10 bases fit TRBD1. The CDR3 consists of 17 residues. In germline, CDR1 is DFQATT, CDR2 SNEGSKA (reference sequence). J lost 2 bases, V lost 6 bases, and 14 bases had no gene match. The CDR3 loop is CSAEGQGGIGHTDTQYF. As DNA, the CDR3 is TGCAGTGCCGAAGGACAGGGGGGTATTGGACACACAGATACGCAGTATTTT.

In this sample, this clonotype turned up once. The rearrangement joins TRBV24-1 to TRBJ2-1; 7 bases agree with TRBD1. CDR3 size: 13 residues. Per the germline V gene, CDR1 is KGHDR and CDR2 is SFDVKD. The V segment lost 5 bases and the J segment 10 bases; nucleotides outside the gene matches: 7. CDR3 sequence: CATSGQGSGEQFF. In nucleotides, the CDR3 is TGTGCCACCAGTGGACAGGGATCGGGCGAGCAGTTCTTC.

A word on this clonotype: A clone one base away is much larger, so this may be a read error. The CDR3: CASSPGQNSGTTIYF. CDR3 sequence (DNA): TGTGCCAGCAGCCCGGGACAGAACTCTGGAACCACCATATATTTT. The chain recombines TRBV6-2 or TRBV6-3 with TRBJ1-3; 7 nucleotides align to TRBD1. From germline, CDR1 is MNHEY and CDR2 SVGEGT. CDR3 length: 15 amino acids.

This chain connects TRBV6-1 to TRBJ2-7, with a possible D match to TRBD1 (6 bases). V was cut by 5 bases and J by 6 bases, with 11 bases left in between. The CDR3 has 12 amino acids. Germline V gene data show CDR1 as MNHNS and CDR2 as SASEGT. The CDR3, as DNA: TGTGCCAGCAGTCCCACAGGGCGCGAGCAGTACTTC. Translation: CASSPTGREQYF.

With regard to this clonotype: One end of the junction fails to match germline, which may point to a read error. This sequence joins TRBV15 and TRBJ2-7; D gene unclear. The germline V gene has CDR1 LNHNV and CDR2 YYDKDF (reference sequence). This CDR3 spans 15 amino acids. CDR3 region: CATSRDFGMIGEHYF. As DNA, the CDR3 is TGTGCCACCAGCAGAGATTTTGGTATGATCGGCGAGCATTACTTC.

A note on this clonotype: One end of the junction is discordant with germline, which a read error may explain. The rearrangement uses TRBV6-2 or TRBV6-3 and TRBJ1-2; 8 positions agree with TRBD1. This CDR3 has 15 residues. The V gene's germline CDR1 is MNHEY and CDR2 SVGEGT. In DNA, the CDR3 is TGTGCCAGTAGTTACAGTATGACAGGGGTCCATGGCTACACCTTC. It is translated as CASSYSMTGVHGYTF.

As to this clonotype: With a much larger clone just one base away, this may be a read error. The rearrangement uses TRBV7-9 and TRBJ2-2; D is possibly TRBD2 (5 bases). This CDR3 region has 13 residues. The V end was cut by 0 bases, the J end by 8 bases, with 7 bases between. Germline values: CDR1 SEHNR, CDR2 FQNEAQ (reference sequence). CDR3 DNA: TGTGCCAGCAGCTTAGCTACTAGGGGGGAGCTGTTTTTT. Translated, it gives CASSLATRGELFF.

This clonotype was seen ten or more times. The chain carries TRBV9 and TRBJ2-7; TRBD1 matches at 7 bases. The CDR3 length is 15 residues. Trimming at V came to 2 bases and at J to 0 bases, leaving 5 bases not matched to a gene. Germline assignment: CDR1 SGDLS and CDR2 YYNGEE. CDR3 sequence (DNA): TGTGCCAGCAGCGTCGGGACAGCGGACTCCTACGAGCAGTACTTC. Translation gives CASSVGTADSYEQYF.

Many counts were recorded for this clonotype. The chain links TRBV6-4 to TRBJ1-1, with D tentatively TRBD1 (6 bases). Germline assignment: CDR1 MRHNA and CDR2 SNTAGT. Between the trimmed V and J ends, which lost 0 bases and 6 bases, there was a span of 14 bases. The CDR3 totals 15 residues. Here the CDR3 DNA reads TGTGCCAGCAGTGACTCAGAGGGGGGGGGTGCTGAAGCTTTCTTT. Translation gives CASSDSEGGGAEAFF.

This clonotype was observed at least ten times. J is TRBJ2-4 and V is TRBV3-1; TRBD1 might be the D (6 bases). This CDR3 comprises 15 residues. CDR1 LGHDT and CDR2 YNNKEL come from the germline V gene (reference sequence). The V end was cut by 4 bases, the J end by 2 bases, with 12 bases between. As DNA, the CDR3 is TGTGCCAGCAGCCCAGGGGCGGGCCCCAAAAACATTCAGTACTTC. Translation gives CASSPGAGPKNIQYF.

This clonotype was picked up many times. The CDR3 nucleotides read TGTGCCAGCAGCCAGAGAAGAGAGGGACGTTACACCTTC. It codes for CASSQRREGRYTF. The chain employs TRBV3-1 and TRBJ1-2, with D tentatively TRBD1 (5 bases). The germline CDR1 and CDR2 sequences are LGHDT and YNNKEL (reference sequence). The CDR3 extends over 13 amino acids. V was clipped by 3 bases and J by 11 bases, with 16 bases between them.

This clonotype was seen ten or more times. The CDR3, as DNA: TGTGCCAGCAGCTCCCGGACAGGGATTGGAAACACCATATATTTT. It codes for CASSSRTGIGNTIYF. The chain couples TRBV9 to TRBJ1-3; 8 bases are a match to TRBD1. The CDR3 has 15 amino acids. J gave up 3 bases and V 4 bases, and 6 bases lay outside the gene matches. Germline V lookup: CDR1 SGDLS, CDR2 YYNGEE.

This clonotype was seen at least ten times. The chain couples TRBV20-1 to TRBJ2-7; 9 nucleotides line up with TRBD1. The CDR3 contains 16 residues. V was pared by 5 bases and J by 7 bases, with 18 bases of the junction left unmatched. Looked up from germline, CDR1 is DFQATT and CDR2 is SNEGSKA (reference sequence). The CDR3 protein is CSASRPPGTGSQEQYF. In DNA form, the CDR3 reads TGCAGTGCTTCCCGTCCTCCCGGGACAGGGTCACAGGAGCAGTACTTC.

The V call is TRBV5-1, the J call TRBJ2-1, with TRBD2 identical over 13 bases. CDR3 size: 15 residues. Germline V gene lookup returns CDR1 SGHRS and CDR2 YFSETQ. V was pared by 3 bases and J by 9 bases, with 6 bases of the junction left unmatched. The CDR3 DNA is TGCGCCAGCAGCTCGGACACTAGCGGGGGGGTTGAGCAGTTCTTC. Residues: CASSSDTSGGVEQFF.

This chain uses TRBV5-1 with TRBJ1-6; 9 bases are shared with TRBD1. The V gene's germline CDR1 is SGHRS and CDR2 YFSETQ. J gave up 7 bases and V 4 bases, and 6 bases lay outside the gene matches. The CDR3 has 15 amino acids. The CDR3 here is CASSQQGANNSPLHF. Written as DNA, the CDR3 is TGCGCCAGCAGCCAACAGGGGGCCAACAATTCACCCCTCCACTTT. Based on the CDR3 plus reference TRBV5-1 and TRBJ1-6, the full variable domain is KAGVTQTPRYLIKTRGQQVTLSCSPISGHRSVSWYQQTPGQGLQFLFEYFSETQRNKGNFPGRFSGRQFSNSRSEMNVSTLELGDSALYLCASSQQGANNSPLHFGNGTRLTVT.

As regards this clonotype: A read error is possible here, since a much larger clone lies one base away. V usage is TRBV7-9 and J usage is TRBJ1-1; D is unclear. The CDR3 has 14 amino acids. The germline V gene has CDR1 SEHNR and CDR2 FQNEAQ (reference sequence). CDR3: CAGSFWTQKTEAFF. CDR3 nucleotides: TGTGCCGGCAGCTTCTGGACCCAAAAAACTGAAGCTTTCTTT.

This clonotype was seen at least ten times. The V gene is TRBV7-9, the J gene TRBJ2-1, with D possibly being TRBD1 or TRBD2 (6 bases each). V was shortened by 3 bases and J by 4 bases, with 13 bases between the two germline ends. This CDR3 contains 15 residues. The germline V gene encodes CDR1 SEHNR and CDR2 FQNEAQ (reference sequence). CDR3 in amino acids: CASSLTGAQYNEQFF. The CDR3 nucleotides are TGTGCCAGCAGCTTGACGGGGGCGCAATACAATGAGCAGTTCTTC. Using reference TRBV7-9 and TRBJ2-1 for the parts outside the CDR3, the full variable domain is DTGVSQNPRHKITKRGQNVTFRCDPISEHNRLYWYRQTLGQGPEFLTYFQNEAQLEKSRLLSDRFSAERPKGSFSTLEIQRTEQGDSAMYLCASSLTGAQYNEQFFGPGTRLTVL.

This clonotype was picked up many times. The rearrangement links TRBV24-1 to TRBJ2-1; TRBD1 or TRBD2 may be the D gene (5 bases each). Germline CDR1 is KGHDR and CDR2 is SFDVKD. The germline V and J ends were trimmed by 2 bases and 0 bases, with 10 bases remaining between them. This CDR3 spans 16 amino acids. CDR3 region: CATSDSGRSSYNEQFF. The CDR3 DNA follows: TGTGCCACCAGTGATTCGGGACGGAGCTCCTACAATGAGCAGTTCTTC.

Worth noting for this clonotype: It differs at one base from a far larger clone, so likely a read error. The gene calls are TRBV7-2 and TRBJ2-7; D is unclear. Germline CDR1 SGHTA, CDR2 FQGNSA. The CDR3 totals 14 residues. Trimming pared 5 bases from V and 2 bases from J, leaving 13 bases between. The CDR3 sequence: CASSLRAEPYEQYF. The CDR3 DNA sequence: TGTGCCAGCAGCCTCCGGGCGGAGCCCTACGAGCAGTACTTC.

Of note for this clonotype: The junction differs from germline at one of its ends, possibly a read error. The rearrangement links TRBV28 to TRBJ2-5, with 8 bases fitting TRBD2. The CDR3 is made up of 15 amino acids. The germline CDR1 and CDR2 sequences are MDHEN and SYDVKM. Here the CDR3 reads CASSSVGGRRENQYF. Written as DNA, the CDR3 is TGTGCCAGCAGTAGTGTGGGCGGGAGGAGGGAGAACCAGTACTTC.

This clonotype is medium-sized in the sample. The V call is TRBV12-3 or TRBV12-4, the J call TRBJ2-7; D unresolved. CDR3 length: 12 residues. Trimming removed 3 bases at V and 7 bases at J, with 10 bases between. The CDR3 loop reads CASSFSDREQYF. The CDR3 nucleotides read TGTGCCAGCAGTTTTTCAGATCGGGAGCAGTACTTC.

The chain couples TRBV7-8 to TRBJ2-7; 14 bases are a match to TRBD2. The CDR3 length is 17 residues. Losses at the gene ends were 4 bases for V and 4 bases for J; bases not matched to a gene: 9. The germline V gene has CDR1 SGHVS and CDR2 FQNEAQ. This CDR3 reads CASSYGLAGGQNYEQYF. The DNA of the CDR3 is TGTGCCAGCAGCTACGGACTAGCGGGGGGACAAAATTACGAGCAGTACTTC.

At least ten counts were recorded for this clonotype. This chain links TRBV5-1 with TRBJ2-3, with 7 bases that match TRBD1. V trimming: 3 bases; J trimming: 1 base; junction bases outside the gene matches: 5. Germline CDR1 reads SGHRS; CDR2 reads YFSETQ. This CDR3 spans 15 amino acids. CDR3 protein: CASSYGTARTDTQYF. The CDR3 bases are TGCGCCAGCAGCTATGGGACAGCTCGCACAGATACGCAGTATTTT.

This clonotype was found a few times. With a much larger clone just one base away, this may be a read error. This rearrangement joins TRBV20-1 to TRBJ2-3, with D tentatively TRBD2 (6 bases). CDR3 length: 11 amino acids. The V end lost 7 bases, the J end lost 13 bases, and 18 bases lay between the germline ends. The germline gives CDR1 DFQATT, CDR2 SNEGSKA (reference sequence). The CDR3 spells CSGEGTLYKYF. Here the CDR3 DNA reads TGCAGTGGCGAAGGGACTTTATACAAGTATTTT.

This clonotype was observed many times. V gene TRBV6-1 combines with J gene TRBJ1-1; D is undetermined. Trimming shortened V by 5 bases and J by 5 bases, and 6 bases separated the two germline ends. This CDR3 region has 11 residues. Germline values: CDR1 MNHNS, CDR2 SASEGT. The CDR3 here is CASSHGTEAFF. CDR3 in DNA: TGTGCCAGCAGTCACGGAACTGAAGCTTTCTTT.